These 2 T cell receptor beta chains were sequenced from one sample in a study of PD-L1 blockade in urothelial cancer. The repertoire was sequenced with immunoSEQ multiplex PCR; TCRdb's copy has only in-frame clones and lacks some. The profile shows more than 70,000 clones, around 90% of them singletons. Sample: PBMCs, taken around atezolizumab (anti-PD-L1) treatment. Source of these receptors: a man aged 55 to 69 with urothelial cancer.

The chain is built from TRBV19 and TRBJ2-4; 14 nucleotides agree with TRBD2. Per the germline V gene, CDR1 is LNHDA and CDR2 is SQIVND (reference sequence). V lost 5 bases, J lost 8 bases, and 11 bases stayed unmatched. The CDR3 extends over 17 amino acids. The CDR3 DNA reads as TGTGCCAGTAGTTCGTCCGGGACTAGCGGGAGCCGGGACATTCAGTACTTC. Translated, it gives CASSSSGTSGSRDIQYF.

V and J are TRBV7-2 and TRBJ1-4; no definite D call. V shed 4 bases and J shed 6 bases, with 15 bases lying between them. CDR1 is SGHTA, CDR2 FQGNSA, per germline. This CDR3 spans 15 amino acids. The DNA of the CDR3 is TGTGCCAGCAGCTCCCGAGAGGGTCGACATGAAAAACTGTTTTTT. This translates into CASSSREGRHEKLFF.